The 7 T cell receptor beta chains reported below all come from one sample, sequenced in a study of T cell responses to AZD1222 COVID-19 vaccine. Sequenced by immunoSEQ multiplex PCR; TCRdb stores in-frame clones only, minus some. The table records 110,000 to 150,000 clones, approximately 93% of them present only once. The input for sequencing was peripheral blood, taken on day 0 of AZD1222 vaccination. The receptors originated from an adult in good health.

This clone was seen only once. The rearrangement links TRBV12-5 to TRBJ2-1; 10 positions agree with TRBD1. The junction had 13 bases not matched to a gene; V was cut back by 0 bases and J by 2 bases. CDR1 and CDR2 (germline): LGHNT, FRNRAP. The CDR3 has 20 residues. The CDR3 coding sequence is TGTGCTAGTGGTTTGGTACTTTGGGACAGGGGTAATATGGCCTACAATGAGCAGTTCTTC. Translating it yields CASGLVLWDRGNMAYNEQFF.

The chain has TRBV19 and TRBJ1-1, with TRBD1 matching over 11 bases. Germline values: CDR1 LNHDA, CDR2 SQIVND (reference sequence). This CDR3 has 14 amino acids. With 4 bases clipped from V and 3 bases from J, the junction kept 1 base outside the gene matches. The CDR3 spells CASSTDRGHTEAFF. The CDR3 DNA reads as TGTGCCAGTAGTACGGACAGGGGGCACACTGAAGCTTTCTTT.

This clone was seen once. The genes are TRBV30 and TRBJ2-7; D is possibly TRBD1 (5 bases). This CDR3 has 12 residues. Between the trimmed V and J ends, which lost 3 bases and 5 bases, there was a span of 11 bases. The germline gives CDR1 GTSNPN, CDR2 SVGIG (reference sequence). CDR3 amino acids: CAWRGPLHEQYF. CDR3 bases: TGTGCCTGGAGGGGGCCTCTCCACGAGCAGTACTTC.

This clone has just one count. J is TRBJ2-2 and V is TRBV6-6; possibly TRBD2 for D (7 bases). Germline V CDR1 and CDR2: MNHNY, SVGAGI (reference sequence). The CDR3 sequence is 16 residues long. V gave up 2 bases and J gave up 0 bases, with 10 bases separating them. For the CDR3, the DNA is TGTGCCAGCAGTTACGGGGGGGCCTCGAACACCGGGGAGCTGTTTTTT. It specifies CASSYGGASNTGELFF.

About this clone itself: Relative to the germline gene, one junction end is altered; a read error may explain this. V is TRBV4-2 and J is TRBJ2-7, with D maybe TRBD1 (6 bases). This CDR3 has 16 amino acids. Germline values: CDR1 LGHNA, CDR2 YNFKEQ. CDR3 region: CASSQDKGRGSDEQYF. The DNA for the CDR3 is TGTGCCAGCAGCCAAGATAAAGGCAGGGGCTCCGACGAGCAGTACTTC.

This rearrangement joins TRBV19 to TRBJ2-1; no definite D call. CDR3 length equals 12 residues. Germline lookup yields CDR1 LNHDA and CDR2 SQIVND (reference sequence). The ends were cut back, 3 bases at V and 7 bases at J, with 7 bases in the middle. This CDR3 reads CASSIVNNEQFF. CDR3 DNA: TGTGCCAGTAGTATTGTAAATAATGAGCAGTTCTTC.

The chain uses TRBV2 and TRBJ1-3; D is undetermined. V lost 6 bases and J 1 base, leaving 13 bases between the germline ends. Germline V CDR1 and CDR2: SNHLY, FYNNEI. The CDR3 sequence is 15 residues long. The CDR3 DNA sequence: TGTGCCAGCAGCTACGGACGATCGTCTGGAAACACCATATATTTT. Protein sequence: CASSYGRSSGNTIYF. The full variable domain, completed using reference TRBV2 and TRBJ1-3, is EPEVTQTPSHQVTQMGQEVILRCVPISNHLYFYWYRQILGQKVEFLVSFYNNEISEKSEIFDDQFSVERPDGSNFTLKIRSTKLEDSAMYFCASSYGRSSGNTIYFGEGSWLTVV.